Sequencing of this TCR beta chain was carried out in a study of cytomegalovirus exposure and HLA in healthy donors. Study outcomes and limitations: In a later analysis, first-cohort TCR clusters were found to tend to co-occur in the roughly 120 validation repertoires.

Germline V gene sequence: CDR1 SNHLY, CDR2 FYNNEI. The CDR3 has 16 amino acids. The J segment lost 0 bases and the V segment lost 4 bases, leaving 5 bases of the junction unmatched. Produced via immunoSEQ multiplex PCR; TCRdb's table is partial and in-frame only. The table records 65,000 to 75,000 clones, nearly 95% of them present only once. To note about this clone: The antigen is unknown.

Specimen: PBMCs. The rearrangement joins TRBV2 to TRBJ2-1; 8 nucleotides line up with TRBD2. This receptor was taken from a man between 18 and 29 years old in good health and CMV-seropositive. CDR3 sequence (DNA): TGTGCCAGCAGTGTCACCAGCGGGAGCTCCTACAATGAGCAGTTCTTC. It codes for CASSVTSGSSYNEQFF.